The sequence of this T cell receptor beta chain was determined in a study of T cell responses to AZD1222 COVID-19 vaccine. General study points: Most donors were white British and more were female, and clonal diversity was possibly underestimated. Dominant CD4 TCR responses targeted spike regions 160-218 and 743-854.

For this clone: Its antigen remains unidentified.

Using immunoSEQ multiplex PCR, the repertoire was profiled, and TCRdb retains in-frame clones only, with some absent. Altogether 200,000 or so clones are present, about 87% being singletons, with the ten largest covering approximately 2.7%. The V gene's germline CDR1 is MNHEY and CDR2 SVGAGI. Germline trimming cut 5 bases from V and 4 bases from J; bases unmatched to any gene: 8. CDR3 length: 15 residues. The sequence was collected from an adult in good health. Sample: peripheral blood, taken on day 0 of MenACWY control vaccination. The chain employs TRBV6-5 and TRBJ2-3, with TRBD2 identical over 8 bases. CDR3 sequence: CASSPTGGRADTQYF. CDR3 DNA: TGTGCCAGCAGTCCGACGGGGGGGCGGGCAGATACGCAGTATTTT.